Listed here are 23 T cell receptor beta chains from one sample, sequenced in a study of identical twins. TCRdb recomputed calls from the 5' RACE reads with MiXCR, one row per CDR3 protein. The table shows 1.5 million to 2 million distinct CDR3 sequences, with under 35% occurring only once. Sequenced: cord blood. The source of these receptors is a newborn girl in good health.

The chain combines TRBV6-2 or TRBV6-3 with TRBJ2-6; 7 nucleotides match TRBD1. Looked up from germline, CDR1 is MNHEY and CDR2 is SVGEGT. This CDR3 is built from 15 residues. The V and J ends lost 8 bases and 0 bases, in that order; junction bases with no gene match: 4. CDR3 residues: CASGRQGSGANVLTF. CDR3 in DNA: TGTGCCAGCGGTCGACAGGGCTCTGGGGCCAACGTCCTGACTTTC.

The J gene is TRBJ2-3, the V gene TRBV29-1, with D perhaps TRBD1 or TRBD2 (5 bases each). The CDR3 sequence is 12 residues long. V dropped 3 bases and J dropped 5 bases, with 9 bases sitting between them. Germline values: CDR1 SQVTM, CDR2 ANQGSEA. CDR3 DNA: TGCAGCGTTGAGGGGGTAATAGATACGCAGTATTTT. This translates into CSVEGVIDTQYF.

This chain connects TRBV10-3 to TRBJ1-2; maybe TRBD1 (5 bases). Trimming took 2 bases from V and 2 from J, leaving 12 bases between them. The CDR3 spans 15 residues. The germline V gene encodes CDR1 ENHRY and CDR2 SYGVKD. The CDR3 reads CAISEHKGQNYGYTF. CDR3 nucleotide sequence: TGTGCCATCAGTGAGCATAAGGGGCAAAACTATGGCTACACCTTC.

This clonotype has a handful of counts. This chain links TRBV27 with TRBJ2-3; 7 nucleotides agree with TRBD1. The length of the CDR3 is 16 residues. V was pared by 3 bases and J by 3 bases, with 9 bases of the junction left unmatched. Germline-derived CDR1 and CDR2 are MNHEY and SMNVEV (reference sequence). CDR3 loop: CASSFRAQGKTDTQYF. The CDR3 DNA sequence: TGTGCCAGCAGTTTCCGGGCACAGGGGAAAACAGATACGCAGTATTTT.

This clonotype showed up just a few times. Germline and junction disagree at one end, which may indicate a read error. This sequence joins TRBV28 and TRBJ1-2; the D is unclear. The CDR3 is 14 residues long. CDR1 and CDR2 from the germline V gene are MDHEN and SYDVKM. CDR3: CASSLWGSYYGYTF. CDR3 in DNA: TGTGCCAGCAGTTTATGGGGGTCCTACTACGGCTACACCTTC.

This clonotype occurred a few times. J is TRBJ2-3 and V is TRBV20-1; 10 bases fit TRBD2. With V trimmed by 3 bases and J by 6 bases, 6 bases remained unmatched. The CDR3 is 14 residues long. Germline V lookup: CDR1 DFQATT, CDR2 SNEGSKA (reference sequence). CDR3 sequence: CSASYLAGEDTQYF. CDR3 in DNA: TGCAGTGCTAGTTATCTAGCGGGAGAGGATACGCAGTATTTT.

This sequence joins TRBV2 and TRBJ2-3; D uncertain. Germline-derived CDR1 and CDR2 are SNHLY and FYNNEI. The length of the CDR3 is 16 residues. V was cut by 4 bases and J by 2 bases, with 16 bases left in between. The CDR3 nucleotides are TGTGCCAGCAGTGCCCTTATCGGTACTATCACAGATACGCAGTATTTT. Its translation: CASSALIGTITDTQYF.

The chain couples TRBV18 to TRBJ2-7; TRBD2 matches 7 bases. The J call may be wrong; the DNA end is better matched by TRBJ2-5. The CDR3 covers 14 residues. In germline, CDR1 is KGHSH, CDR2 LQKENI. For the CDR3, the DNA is TGTGCCAGCTCACCACCGGCGGGAGCGGGGACCCAGTACTTC. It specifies CASSPPAGAGTQYF.

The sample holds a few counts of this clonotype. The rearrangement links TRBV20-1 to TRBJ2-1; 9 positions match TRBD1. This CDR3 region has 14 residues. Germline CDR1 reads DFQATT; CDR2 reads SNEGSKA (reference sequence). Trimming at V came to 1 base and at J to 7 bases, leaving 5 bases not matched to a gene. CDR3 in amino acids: CSARAGQGENEQFF. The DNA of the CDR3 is TGCAGTGCTAGAGCGGGACAGGGAGAAAATGAGCAGTTCTTC.

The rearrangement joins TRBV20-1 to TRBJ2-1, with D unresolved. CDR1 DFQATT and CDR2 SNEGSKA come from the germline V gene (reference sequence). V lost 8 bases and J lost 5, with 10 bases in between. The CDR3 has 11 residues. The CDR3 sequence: CSPLGDNEQFF. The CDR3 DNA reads TGCAGTCCCCTCGGAGACAATGAGCAGTTCTTC.

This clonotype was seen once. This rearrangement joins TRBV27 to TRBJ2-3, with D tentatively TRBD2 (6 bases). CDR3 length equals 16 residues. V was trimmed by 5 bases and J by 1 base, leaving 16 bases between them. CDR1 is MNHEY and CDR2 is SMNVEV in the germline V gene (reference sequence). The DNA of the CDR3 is TGTGCCAGCAGTGCCCGGGGGATAGCGGGCACAGATACGCAGTATTTT. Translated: CASSARGIAGTDTQYF.

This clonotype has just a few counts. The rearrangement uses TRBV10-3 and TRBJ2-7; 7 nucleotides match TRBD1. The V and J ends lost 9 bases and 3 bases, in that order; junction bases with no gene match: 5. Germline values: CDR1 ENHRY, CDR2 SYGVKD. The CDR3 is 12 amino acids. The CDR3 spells CAIGQDIYEQYF. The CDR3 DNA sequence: TGTGCCATAGGACAGGACATCTACGAGCAGTACTTC.

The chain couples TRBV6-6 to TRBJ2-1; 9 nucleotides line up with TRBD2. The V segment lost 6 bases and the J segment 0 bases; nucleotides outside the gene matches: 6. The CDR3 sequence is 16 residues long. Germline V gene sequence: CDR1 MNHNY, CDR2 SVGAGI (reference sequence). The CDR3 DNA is TGTGCCAGCAGCCCCTCTAGCGGGAACTCCTACAATGAGCAGTTCTTC. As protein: CASSPSSGNSYNEQFF.

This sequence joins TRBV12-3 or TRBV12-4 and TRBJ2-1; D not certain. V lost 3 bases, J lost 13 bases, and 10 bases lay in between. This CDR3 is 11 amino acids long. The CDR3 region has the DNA TGTGCCAGCAGTTTCAGTGAGACCCAGTTCTTC. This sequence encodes CASSFSETQFF.

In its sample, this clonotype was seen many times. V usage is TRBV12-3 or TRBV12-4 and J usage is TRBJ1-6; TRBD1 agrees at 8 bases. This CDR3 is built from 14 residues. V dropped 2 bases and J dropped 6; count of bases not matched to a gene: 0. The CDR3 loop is CASSLQGANSPLHF. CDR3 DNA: TGTGCCAGCAGTTTACAGGGGGCTAATTCACCCCTCCACTTT.

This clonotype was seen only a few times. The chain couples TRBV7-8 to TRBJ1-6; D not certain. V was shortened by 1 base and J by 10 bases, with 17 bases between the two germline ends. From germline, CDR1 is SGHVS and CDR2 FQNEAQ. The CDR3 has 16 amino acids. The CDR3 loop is CASSLVLPADRSPLHF. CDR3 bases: TGTGCCAGCAGCTTAGTTTTGCCGGCCGATCGGTCACCCCTCCACTTT.

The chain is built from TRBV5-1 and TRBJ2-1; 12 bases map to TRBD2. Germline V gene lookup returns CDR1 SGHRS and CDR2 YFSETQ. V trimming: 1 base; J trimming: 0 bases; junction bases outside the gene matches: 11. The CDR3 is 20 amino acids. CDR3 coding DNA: TGCGCCAGCAGCTTGTGGGGAGGACTAGCGGGAACCAGCTCCTACAATGAGCAGTTCTTC. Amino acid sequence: CASSLWGGLAGTSSYNEQFF.

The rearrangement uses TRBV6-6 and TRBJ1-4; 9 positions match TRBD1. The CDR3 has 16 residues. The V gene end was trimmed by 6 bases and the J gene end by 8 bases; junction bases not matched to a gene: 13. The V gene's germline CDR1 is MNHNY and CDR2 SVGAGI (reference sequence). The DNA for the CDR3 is TGTGCCAGCAGCTCCCCGGAGACAGGGGGAGAGGAAAAACTGTTTTTT. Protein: CASSSPETGGEEKLFF.

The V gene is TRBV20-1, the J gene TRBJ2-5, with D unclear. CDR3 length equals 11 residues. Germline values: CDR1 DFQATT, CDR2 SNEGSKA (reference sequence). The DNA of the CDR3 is TGCAGCCCCTTGGCCCAAGAGACCCAGTACTTC. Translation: CSPLAQETQYF.

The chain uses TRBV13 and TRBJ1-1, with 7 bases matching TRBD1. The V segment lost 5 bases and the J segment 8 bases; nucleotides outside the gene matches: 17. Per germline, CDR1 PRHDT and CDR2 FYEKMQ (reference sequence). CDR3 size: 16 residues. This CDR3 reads CASSPATGPTAGEAFF. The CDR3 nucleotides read TGTGCCAGCAGCCCCGCGACAGGGCCCACTGCCGGGGAAGCTTTCTTT.

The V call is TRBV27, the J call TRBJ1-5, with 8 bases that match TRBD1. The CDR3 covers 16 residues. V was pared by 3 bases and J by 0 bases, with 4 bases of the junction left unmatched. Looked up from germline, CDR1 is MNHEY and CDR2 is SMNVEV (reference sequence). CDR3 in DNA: TGTGCCAGCAGTTTGACAGGGGCGAATAGCAATCAGCCCCAGCATTTT. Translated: CASSLTGANSNQPQHF.

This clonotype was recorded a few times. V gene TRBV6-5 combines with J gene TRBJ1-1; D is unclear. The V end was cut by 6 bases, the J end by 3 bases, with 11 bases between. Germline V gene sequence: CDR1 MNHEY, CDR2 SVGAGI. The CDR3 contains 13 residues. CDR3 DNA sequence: TGTGCCAGCAGCCCCGGGGTATACACTGAAGCTTTCTTT. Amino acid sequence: CASSPGVYTEAFF.

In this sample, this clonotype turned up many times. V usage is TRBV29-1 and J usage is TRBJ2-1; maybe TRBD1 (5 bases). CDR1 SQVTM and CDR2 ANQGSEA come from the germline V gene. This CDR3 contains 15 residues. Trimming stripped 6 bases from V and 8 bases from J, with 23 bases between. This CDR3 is CSVVDSSGSLDEQFF. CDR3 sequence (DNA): TGCAGCGTGGTCGACAGTTCTGGGTCTTTGGATGAGCAGTTCTTC.